A selection of T cell receptor beta chains follows, all from one sample in a study of cytomegalovirus exposure and HLA in healthy donors. Profiling relied on immunoSEQ multiplex PCR, and the TCRdb table lists in-frame clones only, not all of them. Of around 100,000 clones detected, roughly 70% appear once; the ten largest clones hold more than 3.5%. Sequenced: PBMCs. The receptors derive from a woman in her forties in good health and CMV-seropositive. The CDR3 runs from the conserved cysteine through the conserved F or W. The order of the fields is clone size, V gene, D gene, J gene, CDR3 DNA, CDR3 protein. The D gene is left open where the match is weak. Only some rows state a clone size, as once, few, many or a class for expanded clones.

>NA|TRBV19|NA|TRBJ1-2
TGTGCCAGTAGTATTACCAGGGGATCCCACTATGGCTACACCTTC
CASSITRGSHYGYTF
>NA|TRBV7-2|TRBD1|TRBJ1-2
TGTGCCAGCAGTCGCCGAACAGGGGGAGACGGCTACACCTTC
CASSRRTGGDGYTF
>NA|TRBV30|TRBD1|TRBJ1-5
TGTGCCTGGAGCCCCGGGGCAGGGGGAGGACAGCCCCAGCATTTT
CAWSPGAGGGQPQHF
>NA|TRBV11-2|NA|TRBJ1-2
TGTGCCAGCAGCTATCCACAGGTCCGTGGCTACACCTTC
CASSYPQVRGYTF
>NA|TRBV29-1|NA|TRBJ2-5
TGCAGCGTTGCCTCGGGGTCGGAGACCCAGTACTTC
CSVASGSETQYF
>NA|TRBV30|TRBD1|TRBJ1-6
TGTGCCTGGGTTGGACAGGCCTATAATTCACCCCTCCACTTT
CAWVGQAYNSPLHF
>NA|TRBV6-6|TRBD2|TRBJ2-3
TGTGCCAGCAGCCGTACTAGCGGAACCACAGATACGCAGTATTTT
CASSRTSGTTDTQYF
>few|TRBV30|NA|TRBJ2-2
TGTGCCTGGGCCAGAGGAGGGAGCAGGGAGCTGTTTTTT
CAWARGGSRELFF
>NA|TRBV4-1|NA|TRBJ1-1
TGCGCCAGCAGCCAAGAGGCGGGGGGCGGCACTGAAGCTTTCTTT
CASSQEAGGGTEAFF
>once|TRBV5-1|TRBD2|TRBJ2-4
TGCGCCAGCAGGGGAAGTAGCGGGGGGCTTACCAAAAACATTCAGTACTTC
CASRGSSGGLTKNIQYF
>NA|TRBV19|TRBD1|TRBJ2-7
TGTGCCAGTAGTATAGTTCGACAGGGGGGAACCTACGAGCAGTACTTC
CASSIVRQGGTYEQYF
>NA|TRBV14|TRBD1|TRBJ1-2
TGTGCCAGCAGCCAAGATCATATGGACAGGGTGAGCTACACCTTC
CASSQDHMDRVSYTF
>NA|TRBV9|TRBD2|TRBJ2-5
TGTGCCAGCAGCGTAGTGGGGGGGAGTGCTATGGGAGAGACCCAGTACTTC
CASSVVGGSAMGETQYF
>NA|TRBV19|NA|TRBJ2-1
TGTGCCAGTAGTCCTCGGACCAGGGTCGATGAGCAGTTCTTC
CASSPRTRVDEQFF
>NA|TRBV7-8|NA|TRBJ2-2
TGTGCCAGCAGCCCGACCCCCGGGGGTCGGAACACCGGGGAGCTGTTTTTT
CASSPTPGGRNTGELFF
>NA|TRBV30|TRBD2|TRBJ2-1
TGTGCCTGGAGTTGGTCTAGCGGACCTTACAATGAGCAGTTCTTC
CAWSWSSGPYNEQFF
>once|TRBV30|NA|TRBJ1-6
TGTGCCTGGAGTGTCGGAGGACAGCATAATTCACCCCTCCACTTT
CAWSVGGQHNSPLHF
>NA|TRBV5-1|NA|TRBJ1-3
TGCGCCAGCAGCCCGGCGGACACCTCCTCTGGAAACACCATATATTTT
CASSPADTSSGNTIYF
>NA|TRBV4-1|NA|TRBJ2-3
TGCGCCAGCAACTACGGCCAGAAGTTAGCAGATACGCAGTATTTT
CASNYGQKLADTQYF
>many|TRBV10-3|TRBD1|TRBJ1-1
TGTGCCAGCAACTTACAGGGGAGCACTGAAGCTTTCTTT
CASNLQGSTEAFF
>NA|TRBV6-6|TRBD1|TRBJ2-7
TGTGCCAGCAGACGACAGGGATGGGAGCAGTACTTC
CASRRQGWEQYF
>NA|TRBV29-1|NA|TRBJ1-5
TGCAGCGTAGTAGCCGACCCCGGACTCTATAGCAATCAGCCCCAGCATTTT
CSVVADPGLYSNQPQHF